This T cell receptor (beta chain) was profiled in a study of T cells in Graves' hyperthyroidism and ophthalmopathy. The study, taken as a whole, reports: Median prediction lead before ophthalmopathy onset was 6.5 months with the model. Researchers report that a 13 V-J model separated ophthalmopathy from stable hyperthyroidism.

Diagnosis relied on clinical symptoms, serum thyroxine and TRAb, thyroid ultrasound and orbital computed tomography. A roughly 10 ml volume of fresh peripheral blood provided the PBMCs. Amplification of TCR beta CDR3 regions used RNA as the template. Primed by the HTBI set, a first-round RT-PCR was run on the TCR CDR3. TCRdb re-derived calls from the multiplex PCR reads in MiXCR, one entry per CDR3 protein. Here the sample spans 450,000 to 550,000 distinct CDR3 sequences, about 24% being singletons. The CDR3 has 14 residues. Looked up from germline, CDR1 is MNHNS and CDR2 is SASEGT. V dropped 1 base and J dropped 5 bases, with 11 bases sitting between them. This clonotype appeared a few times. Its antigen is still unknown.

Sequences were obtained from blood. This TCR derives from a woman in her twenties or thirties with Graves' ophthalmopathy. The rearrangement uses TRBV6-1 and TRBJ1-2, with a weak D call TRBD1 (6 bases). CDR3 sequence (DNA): TGTGCCAGCAGTGAAGACTTGGACAGTTATGGCTACACCTTC. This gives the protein CASSEDLDSYGYTF.